This T cell receptor beta chain is from a study of T cells in Graves' hyperthyroidism and ophthalmopathy. Study-level results: With a median lead of roughly 6.2 months before onset, the model predicted ophthalmopathy. Within blood appeared most thyroid clonotypes that had expanded above 0.001.

Regions amplified from RNA transcripts were the TCR beta CDR3 regions. With the HTBI primer set, the TCR CDR3 went through a first round of RT-PCR. From the multiplex PCR reads, TCRdb called clonotypes with MiXCR, one entry per CDR3 protein. The sample contains 110,000 to 150,000 distinct CDR3 sequences, approximately 20% of which appear only once. V was trimmed by 3 bases and J by 1 base, leaving 15 bases between them. This CDR3 comprises 16 residues. The V gene's germline CDR1 is MNHEY and CDR2 SMNVEV (reference sequence). The patients, who ranged from 18 to 65 in age, presented with newly diagnosed hyperthyroidism lasting under 2 months. The study left out patients who had uncontrolled infection, other autoimmune disease, pregnancy or lactation. This clonotype was counted ten times or more. Its antigen is still unknown.

This chain links TRBV27 with TRBJ1-1, with D perhaps matching TRBD1 (5 bases). Sequenced material: blood. The TCR was taken from a woman between 45 and 65 years old with Graves' hyperthyroidism that later progressed to Graves' ophthalmopathy. The DNA of the CDR3 is TGTGCCAGCAGTTTTGAGAGGGGAGGCCCGAACACTGAAGCTTTCTTT. Translated, it gives CASSFERGGPNTEAFF.